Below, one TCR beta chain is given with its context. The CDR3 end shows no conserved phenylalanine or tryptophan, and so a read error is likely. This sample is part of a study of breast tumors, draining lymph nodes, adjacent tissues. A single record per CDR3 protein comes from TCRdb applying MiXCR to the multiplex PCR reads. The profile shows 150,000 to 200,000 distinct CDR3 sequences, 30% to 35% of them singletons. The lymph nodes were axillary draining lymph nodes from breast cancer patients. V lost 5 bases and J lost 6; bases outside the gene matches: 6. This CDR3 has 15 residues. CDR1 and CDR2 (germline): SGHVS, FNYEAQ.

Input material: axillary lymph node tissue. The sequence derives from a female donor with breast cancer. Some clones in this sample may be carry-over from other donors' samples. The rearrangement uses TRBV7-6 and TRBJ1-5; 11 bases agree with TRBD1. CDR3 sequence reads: CASSPGQGVSQPQHG. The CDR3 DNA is TGTGCCAGCAGCCCGGGACAGGGGGTCAGTCAGCCCCAGCATGGT.